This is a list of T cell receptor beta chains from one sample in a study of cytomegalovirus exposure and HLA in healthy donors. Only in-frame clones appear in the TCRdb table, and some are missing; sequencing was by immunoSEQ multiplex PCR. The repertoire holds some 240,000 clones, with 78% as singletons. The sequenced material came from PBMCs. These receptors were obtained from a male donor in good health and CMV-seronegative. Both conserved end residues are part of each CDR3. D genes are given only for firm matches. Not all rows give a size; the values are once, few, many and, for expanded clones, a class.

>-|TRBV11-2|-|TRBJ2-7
TGTGCCAGCAGGCCCGGGACGGGGGCCTACGAGCAGTACTTC
CASRPGTGAYEQYF
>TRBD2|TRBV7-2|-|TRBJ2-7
TGTGCCAGCAGCCCTAGCCTAGCGGGAGCTGAGTACGAGCAGTACTTC
CASSPSLAGAEYEQYF
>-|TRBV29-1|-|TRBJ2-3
TGCAGCGTTGAGGGGGAGGTCGACACAGATACGCAGTATTTT
CSVEGEVDTDTQYF
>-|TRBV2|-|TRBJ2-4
TGTGCCAGCAGAGCTCAACAGGATTCGGCCAAAAACATTCAGTACTTC
CASRAQQDSAKNIQYF
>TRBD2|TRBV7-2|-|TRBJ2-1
TGTGCCAGCAGCTTCCTAAGAGCGGGAGAGGGCAATGAGCAGTTCTTC
CASSFLRAGEGNEQFF
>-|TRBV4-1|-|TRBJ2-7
TGCGCCAGCAGCCAAGGGGCCGGAGGGATCGTCTACGAACAGTACTTC
CASSQGAGGIVYEQYF
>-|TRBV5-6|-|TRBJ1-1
TGTGCCAGCAGCACGACAGCGTCTGAAGCTTTCTTT
CASSTTASEAFF
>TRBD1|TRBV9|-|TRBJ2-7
TGTGCCAGCAGCGTAACAGGGGACACCTACGAGCAGTACTTC
CASSVTGDTYEQYF
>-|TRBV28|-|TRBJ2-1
TGTGCCAGCAGTTTACCCCCGTTAGTGTACAATGAGCAGTTCTTC
CASSLPPLVYNEQFF
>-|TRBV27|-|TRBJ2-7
TGTGCCAGCAGTACCAGACAGAACCTTTACGAGCAGTACTTC
CASSTRQNLYEQYF
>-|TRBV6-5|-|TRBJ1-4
TGTGCCAGCAGTTTCGGGACAACGGAAAAACTGTTTTTT
CASSFGTTEKLFF
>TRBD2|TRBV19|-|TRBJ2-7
TGTGCCAGTAGCTTGTCCGGGACTATCTACGAGCAGTACTTC
CASSLSGTIYEQYF
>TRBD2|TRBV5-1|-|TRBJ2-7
TGCGCCAGCAGCTTGTCCGCGGGAGGCCCCTACGAGCAGTACTTC
CASSLSAGGPYEQYF
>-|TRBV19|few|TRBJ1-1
TGTGCCAGTAGTATTCAGGCGATGAACACTGAAGCTTTCTTT
CASSIQAMNTEAFF
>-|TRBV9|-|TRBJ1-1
TGTGCCAGCAGCGTAGATCCCCCCTCAGGGGCTCGGACTGAAGCTTTCTTT
CASSVDPPSGARTEAFF
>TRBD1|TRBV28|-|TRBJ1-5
TGCGCCAGCAGGCTGGACAGGGGGCTTGCTCAGCCCCAGCATTTT
CASRLDRGLAQPQHF
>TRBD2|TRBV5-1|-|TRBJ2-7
TGCGCCAGCAGCCGACAACATGGGGTAACTAGCGGGTTCTCCTACGAGCAGTACTTC
CASSRQHGVTSGFSYEQYF
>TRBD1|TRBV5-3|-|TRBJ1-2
TGTGCCAGAAGCCCCCCCGGACAGGGGACTTTTCACTATGGCTACACCTTC
CARSPPGQGTFHYGYTF
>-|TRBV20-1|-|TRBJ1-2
TGCAGTGCCCGACTCGGCTATGGCTACACCTTC
CSARLGYGYTF
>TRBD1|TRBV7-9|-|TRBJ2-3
TGTGCCAGCAGCCCGGGACAGGGGGCGCGAGGCACAGATACGCAGTATTTT
CASSPGQGARGTDTQYF
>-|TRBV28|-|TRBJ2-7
TGTGCCAGCACAGAAAACTACGAGCAGTACTTC
CASTENYEQYF
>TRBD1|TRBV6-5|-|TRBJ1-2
TGTGCCAGCAGCCCTACAGGGGGATATGGCTACACCTTC
CASSPTGGYGYTF
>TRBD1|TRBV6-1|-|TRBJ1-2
TGTGCCAGCAGACCAGGGGGCGCAGATGGCTACACCTTC
CASRPGGADGYTF
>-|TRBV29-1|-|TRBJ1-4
TGCAGCGTTGAGGTTGCGGGGTTTGGTGAAAAACTGTTTTTT
CSVEVAGFGEKLFF
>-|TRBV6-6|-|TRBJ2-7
TGTGCCACCCGGTTTACAGGAGTTTCCTACGAGCAGTACTTC
CATRFTGVSYEQYF
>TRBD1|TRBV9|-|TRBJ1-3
TGTGCCAGCAGCCTGACGGACAGGGGGCCTGGAAACACCATATATTTT
CASSLTDRGPGNTIYF
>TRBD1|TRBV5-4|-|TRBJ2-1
TGTGCCAGCAGCTTGCGGGTGACAGGGATTGGTGAGCAGTTCTTC
CASSLRVTGIGEQFF
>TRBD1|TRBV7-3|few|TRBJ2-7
TGTGCCAGCAGCTTCCGAAAGGGGGCCGAGCAGTACTTC
CASSFRKGAEQYF
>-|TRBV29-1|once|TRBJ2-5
TGCAGCGTTGAGGCTGCAGAGCGGCAAGAGACCCAGTACTTC
CSVEAAERQETQYF
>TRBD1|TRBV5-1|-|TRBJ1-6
TGCGCCAGCAGCCCCAGACAGGGGGCTCTATCACCCCTCCACTTT
CASSPRQGALSPLHF
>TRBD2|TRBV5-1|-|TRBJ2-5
TGCGCCAGCAGCTTTGAGGGAGGGGAAGAGACCCAGTACTTC
CASSFEGGEETQYF
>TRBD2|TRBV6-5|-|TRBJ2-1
TGTGCCAGCAGTCCCACAGGTAGCGGGGACCAGCAGTTCTTC
CASSPTGSGDQQFF
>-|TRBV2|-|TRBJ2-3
TGTGCCAGCAGTGACGAGGCGGGAATAAGCACAGATACGCAGTATTTT
CASSDEAGISTDTQYF
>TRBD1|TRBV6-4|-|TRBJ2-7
TGTGCCAGCAGTGCCGGGACAGAGGGGGAGCAGTACTTC
CASSAGTEGEQYF
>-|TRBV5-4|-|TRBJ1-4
TGTGCCAGCAGCTCCCCGGATACGGGGGGAAAACTGTTTTTT
CASSSPDTGGKLFF
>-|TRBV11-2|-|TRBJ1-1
TGTGCCGGGGCCCTTTGGGAGAACACTGAAGCTTTCTTT
CAGALWENTEAFF
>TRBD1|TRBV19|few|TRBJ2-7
TGTGCCAGTAGTGACAGGGGGCTCGAGCAGTACTTC
CASSDRGLEQYF
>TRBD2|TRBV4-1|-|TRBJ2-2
TGCGCCAGCAGCCAAGTTCTAGCGGGAGGGCCTTGGGAGCTGTTTTTT
CASSQVLAGGPWELFF
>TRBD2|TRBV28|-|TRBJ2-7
TGTGCCAGCAGTGGGGGACTAGCGGGCTACGAGCAGTACTTC
CASSGGLAGYEQYF
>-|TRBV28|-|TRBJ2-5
TGTGCCAGCAGTCCCAGGGATGAGACCCAGTACTTC
CASSPRDETQYF
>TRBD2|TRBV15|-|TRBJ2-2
TGTGCCACCAGCAGACTCACTAGCGGGACGGGCACCGGGGAGCTGTTTTTT
CATSRLTSGTGTGELFF
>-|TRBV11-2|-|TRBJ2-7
TGTGCCAGCAGCTTCGGTCAGGTGTACGAGCAGTACTTC
CASSFGQVYEQYF
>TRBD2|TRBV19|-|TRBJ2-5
TGTGCCAGTAGTATTGCACGGGGGGAAGAGACCCAGTACTTC
CASSIARGEETQYF
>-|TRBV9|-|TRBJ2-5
TGTGCCAGCAGCGTAGAAGCTCCAGGGCAAGAGACCCAGTACTTC
CASSVEAPGQETQYF
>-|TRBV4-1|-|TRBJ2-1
TGCGCCAGCAGCCAAGGGTGGGGCTATGAGCAGTTCTTC
CASSQGWGYEQFF
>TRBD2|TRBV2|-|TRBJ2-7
TGTGCCAGCAGTCCCACCCCCGCTAGCGGAATCTACGAGCAGTACTTC
CASSPTPASGIYEQYF
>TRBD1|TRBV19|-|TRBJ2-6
TGTGCCAGTAGTCTCCCGGGACAGGGGGGATACTCTGGGGCCAACGTCCTGACTTTC
CASSLPGQGGYSGANVLTF
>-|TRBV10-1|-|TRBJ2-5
TGCGCCAGCAGTCGGTCCACCTCCGGGACCCAGTACTTC
CASSRSTSGTQYF
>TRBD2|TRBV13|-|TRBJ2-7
TGTGCCAGCAGCGTCAAGGGCTTTGGACTAGCGGGAGGGCGTACCTACGAGCAGTACTTC
CASSVKGFGLAGGRTYEQYF
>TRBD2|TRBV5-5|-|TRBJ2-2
TGTGCCAGCAGACCTGGACTAGCGGGAGCGAACACCGGGGAGCTGTTTTTT
CASRPGLAGANTGELFF
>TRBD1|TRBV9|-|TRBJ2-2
TGTGCCAGCAGCTACGACAGGGCTCGCACCGGGGAGCTGTTTTTT
CASSYDRARTGELFF